The 20 T cell receptor beta chains below all came from one sample that was sequenced in a study of T cell clones after liver transplantation (dated by TCRdb to about 2019). The library was prepared using the immunoSEQ multiplex PCR assay. TCRdb obtained this table from immuneACCESS and retained in-frame rearrangements with V and J assigned. These tables miss some clones; where compared with another copy, unresolved V genes account for less than half of the shortfall, and the remainder is unexplained. Across this sample there are about 74,000 clones, with 80% seen only once. The biggest ten clones account for roughly 0.6% of the sample. The intended sense of this specimen's time point label: pre-transplant. The sample consisted of CD4+ T cells from blood, taken before liver transplant. Every receptor here comes from a human donor who received a liver transplant.

In nucleotides, the CDR3 is TGTGCCAGCAGCTTTGGACTAGCGGGAGTGGAGACCCAGTACTTC. Protein sequence: CASSFGLAGVETQYF. The gene calls are TRBV5-4 and TRBJ2-5, with TRBD2 identical over 13 bases. The junction had 3 bases not matched to a gene; V was cut back by 2 bases and J by 5 bases. Per germline, CDR1 SGHNT and CDR2 YYREEE (reference sequence). The CDR3 consists of 15 residues.

The chain has TRBV19 and TRBJ2-7; TRBD1 might be the D (5 bases). This CDR3 is 14 amino acids long. Trimming removed 5 bases from V and 0 bases from J, with 11 bases in between. Germline-derived CDR1 and CDR2 are LNHDA and SQIVND (reference sequence). The CDR3 sequence is CASSLQASSYEQYF. In nucleotides, the CDR3 is TGTGCCAGTAGTCTACAGGCCAGCTCCTACGAGCAGTACTTC. Full variable domain (rest looked up from reference TRBV19 and TRBJ2-7): DGGITQSPKYLFRKEGQNVTLSCEQNLNHDAMYWYRQDPGQGLRLIYYSQIVNDFQKGDIAEGYSVSREKKESFPLTVTSAQKNPTAFYLCASSLQASSYEQYFGPGTRLTVT.

V gene TRBV19 combines with J gene TRBJ1-5; D is ambiguous. Trimming took 10 bases from V and 0 from J, leaving 25 bases between them. Looked up from germline, CDR1 is LNHDA and CDR2 is SQIVND (reference sequence). The CDR3 is made up of 18 amino acids. The CDR3 sequence: CATGGEASLGYSNQPQHF. The CDR3 DNA reads as TGTGCCACCGGCGGGGAGGCTTCCCTCGGGTATAGCAATCAGCCCCAGCATTTT.

J is TRBJ1-2 and V is TRBV7-8; D is perhaps TRBD1 (6 bases). The CDR3 has 19 residues. With 3 bases removed from V and 8 bases from J, the gap between germline ends came to 31 bases. Looked up from germline, CDR1 is SGHVS and CDR2 is FQNEAQ. The DNA for the CDR3 is TGTGCCAGCAGCTTTCAACTACTCTCTAGGGGACATCTCTCCTGGGGCTACACCTTC. Its translation is CASSFQLLSRGHLSWGYTF.

V and J are TRBV14 and TRBJ2-2; D is undetermined. The CDR3 totals 15 residues. The germline gives CDR1 SGHDN, CDR2 FVKESK. V shed 1 base and J shed 1 base, with 7 bases lying between them. The CDR3 region has the DNA TGTGCCAGCAGCCAAGTTAACTTGAACACCGGGGAGCTGTTTTTT. Amino acid sequence: CASSQVNLNTGELFF.

The genes are TRBV21-1 and TRBJ1-4. TRBV21-1 counts as a pseudogene. The CDR3 is 20 residues long. The CDR3 loop reads CASSRFRAPAFTWEDEKLFF. In DNA, the CDR3 is TGTGCCAGCAGCAGGTTCAGGGCGCCCGCGTTTACGTGGGAGGATGAAAAACTGTTTTTT.

The rearrangement links TRBV9 to TRBJ2-7; 10 bases line up with TRBD2. Germline V gene lookup returns CDR1 SGDLS and CDR2 YYNGEE. V was pared by 3 bases and J by 2 bases, with 5 bases of the junction left unmatched. This CDR3 has 15 residues. CDR3 in DNA: TGTGCCAGCAGCGCTAGGGGGACTAGCGCCTACGAGCAGTACTTC. It translates to CASSARGTSAYEQYF.

This clone occurred a few times. The V and J genes are TRBV5-1 and TRBJ2-5; 15 positions match TRBD2. The CDR3 sequence is 16 residues long. Per the germline V gene, CDR1 is SGHRS and CDR2 is YFSETQ. The V segment lost 3 bases and the J segment 5 bases; nucleotides outside the gene matches: 5. CDR3 in amino acids: CASSSGLAGGGETQYF. The CDR3 region has the DNA TGCGCCAGCAGCTCGGGACTAGCGGGAGGCGGCGAGACCCAGTACTTC. The whole variable domain, remainder taken from reference TRBV5-1 and TRBJ2-5, is KAGVTQTPRYLIKTRGQQVTLSCSPISGHRSVSWYQQTPGQGLQFLFEYFSETQRNKGNFPGRFSGRQFSNSRSEMNVSTLELGDSALYLCASSSGLAGGGETQYFGPGTRLLVL.

CDR3 sequence reads: CANRRRFTDTQYF. CDR3 nucleotide sequence: TGTGCCAACCGCCGACGATTCACAGATACGCAGTATTTT. This chain uses TRBV28 with TRBJ2-3; D is undetermined. V was pared by 10 bases and J by 2 bases, with 13 bases between. The CDR3 is 13 residues long. Germline V lookup: CDR1 MDHEN, CDR2 SYDVKM.

The chain employs TRBV27 and TRBJ2-1, with D possibly TRBD2 on 5 matching bases. The germline V gene encodes CDR1 MNHEY and CDR2 SMNVEV (reference sequence). The CDR3 is made up of 15 amino acids. Deletions cut 6 bases from V and 0 bases from J, with 12 bases between. CDR3 amino acids: CASRNRGNSYNEQFF. CDR3 DNA: TGTGCCAGCAGGAATCGGGGTAACTCCTACAATGAGCAGTTCTTC.

This clone was observed a few times. This rearrangement joins TRBV9 to TRBJ1-2, with 9 nucleotides matching TRBD1. Germline V gene data show CDR1 as SGDLS and CDR2 as YYNGEE. Trimming cost V 2 bases and J 7 bases; bases outside gene matches: 3. This CDR3 comprises 13 residues. The CDR3 sequence is CASSVTGGSGYTF. CDR3 in DNA: TGTGCCAGCAGCGTTACAGGGGGCTCTGGCTACACCTTC.

This clone came up once. The rearrangement links TRBV5-4 to TRBJ2-6; D is unresolved. CDR1 is SGHNT and CDR2 is YYREEE in the germline V gene (reference sequence). Trimming removed 2 bases at V and 0 bases at J, with 3 bases between. The CDR3 runs to 14 residues. The CDR3 sequence is CASSFGSGANVLTF. CDR3 nucleotide sequence: TGTGCCAGCAGCTTCGGCTCTGGGGCCAACGTCCTGACTTTC.

V is TRBV28 and J is TRBJ1-5, with a weak D call TRBD1 (6 bases). The CDR3 contains 15 residues. Germline assignment: CDR1 MDHEN and CDR2 SYDVKM. Trimming shortened V by 2 bases and J by 5 bases, and 13 bases separated the two germline ends. CDR3 sequence (DNA): TGTGCCAGCAGTTTACTCAGGGGTCCCCATCAGCCCCAGCATTTT. Amino acid sequence: CASSLLRGPHQPQHF.

This clone was counted ten times or more. The chain has TRBV4-1 and TRBJ2-1; D tentatively fits TRBD1 or TRBD2 (5 bases each). Looked up from germline, CDR1 is MGHRA and CDR2 is YSYEKL. V gave up 3 bases and J gave up 5 bases, with 17 bases separating them. This CDR3 has 16 residues. The CDR3 reads CASSQKRGLRNNEQFF. For the CDR3, the DNA is TGCGCCAGCAGCCAGAAGAGGGGTCTTCGAAACAATGAGCAGTTCTTC.

The rearrangement joins TRBV19 to TRBJ1-1, with TRBD1 identical over 9 bases. Germline V gene data show CDR1 as LNHDA and CDR2 as SQIVND (reference sequence). The CDR3 consists of 16 residues. Trimming cost V 3 bases and J 1 base; bases outside gene matches: 6. DNA for the CDR3: TGTGCCAGTAGTATGGGACAGGGAAGAAGGAACACTGAAGCTTTCTTT. This sequence encodes CASSMGQGRRNTEAFF.

The rearrangement joins TRBV5-4 to TRBJ1-1; no clear D. Trimming pared 4 bases from V and 1 base from J, leaving 5 bases between. From germline, CDR1 is SGHNT and CDR2 YYREEE (reference sequence). The CDR3 loop spans 12 amino acids. The CDR3 DNA sequence: TGTGCCAGCAGCCCGAGGAACACTGAAGCTTTCTTT. This sequence encodes CASSPRNTEAFF. Based on the CDR3 plus reference TRBV5-4 and TRBJ1-1, the full variable domain is ETGVTQSPTHLIKTRGQQVTLRCSSQSGHNTVSWYQQALGQGPQFIFQYYREEENGRGNFPPRFSGLQFPNYSSELNVNALELDDSALYLCASSPRNTEAFFGQGTRLTVV.

This clone occurred once. This chain joins TRBV6-5 and TRBJ1-1; D remains unclear. Per the germline V gene, CDR1 is MNHEY and CDR2 is SVGAGI. The ends were cut back, 6 bases at V and 5 bases at J, with 13 bases in the middle. The CDR3 is 13 amino acids. The CDR3: CASSLRRGTEAFF. CDR3 in DNA: TGTGCCAGCAGCTTACGCCGGGGAACTGAAGCTTTCTTT.

The rearrangement uses TRBV11-3 and TRBJ2-1; D may match TRBD1 or TRBD2 (5 bases each). CDR1 is SGHNT, CDR2 YENEEA, per germline. This CDR3 region has 14 residues. V lost 4 bases to trimming and J lost 4 bases, with 11 bases between them. The DNA of the CDR3 is TGTGCCAGCAGCTGGGGGACGGTTTACAATGAGCAGTTCTTC. It specifies CASSWGTVYNEQFF.

This clone has more than one count but fewer than ten. The chain recombines TRBV4-3 with TRBJ1-2; perhaps TRBD1 as D (6 bases). In germline, CDR1 is LGHNA, CDR2 YSLEER. The CDR3 is 15 residues long. V lost 0 bases and J 2 bases, leaving 10 bases between the germline ends. The CDR3: CASSQDRGHNYGYTF. For the CDR3, the DNA is TGCGCCAGCAGCCAAGATCGGGGACACAACTATGGCTACACCTTC.

This sequence joins TRBV19 and TRBJ1-5; the match to TRBD1 covers 8 bases. Per germline, CDR1 LNHDA and CDR2 SQIVND (reference sequence). CDR3 length equals 18 residues. V shed 4 bases, J shed 3 bases, and the junction held 14 bases outside the gene matches. CDR3 coding DNA: TGTGCCAGTAGTACCCCCAACGGACAGGGTCGGATCAATCAGCCCCAGCATTTT. Translating it yields CASSTPNGQGRINQPQHF.